The source of this TCR beta chain is a study of T cells in tumors after PD-1 blockade. Overall study: Treatment was either pembrolizumab 200 mg every 3 weeks or cemiplimab 350 mg every 2 weeks. Daily vismodegib 150 mg continued in a subset of anti-PD-1-treated patients.

Data came from immunoSEQ multiplex PCR; TCRdb stores just in-frame clones and leaves some out. The sample lists 54,000 or so clones, around three quarters occurring once. Genomic DNA template from tumor biopsies or peripheral blood, about 600 ng to 6,500 ng input. Overall study results and limits: About 41% of tumor TCR clonotypes were also found in blood.

V was trimmed by 0 bases and J by 8 bases, leaving 16 bases between them. Germline V gene sequence: CDR1 GTSNPN, CDR2 SVGIG (reference sequence). There are 14 residues in the CDR3. For this clone: What it recognizes is unknown.

The genes are TRBV30 and TRBJ1-2; no clear D gene. The sample consisted of PBMCs, taken before anti-PD-1 treatment. The clonotype was recovered from a human donor with basal cell carcinoma. This chain's CDR3 is CAWSVLQASSGYTF. CDR3 DNA: TGTGCCTGGAGTGTCCTGCAGGCGTCATCGGGCTACACCTTC. Looking up the rest from reference TRBV30 and TRBJ1-2 gives the full variable domain: SQTIHQWPATLVQPVGSPLSLECTVEGTSNPNLYWYRQAAGRGLQLLFYSVGIGQISSEVPQNLSASRPQDRQFILSSKKLLLSDSGFYLCAWSVLQASSGYTFGSGTRLTVV.